This T cell receptor beta chain was recovered during a study of beta chain features in type 1 diabetes. Study-level results: Shorter TCRB CDR3s, moderately but significantly so, marked every one of the four CD4+ subsets in Type 1 diabetes patients. PCR might favor shorter templates, but any such skew would affect patients and controls equally. Fewer insertions but more deletions were seen at VDJ junctions in type 1 diabetes patients.

This CDR3 comprises 13 residues. Between the trimmed V and J ends, which lost 6 bases and 6 bases, there was a span of 13 bases. The germline V gene encodes CDR1 SEHNR and CDR2 FQNEAQ (reference sequence). CD45RO/CCR7/CD25/CD127/CD95/CD27 staining was used to isolate CD4+ naive, central memory, regulatory and stem cell-like memory cells by sorting. Comment on this clone: Antigen: not known.

Investigators reverse transcribed all isolated RNA, so they sequenced expressed TCRB transcripts. Clones were sequenced by immunoSEQ multiplex PCR, and TCRdb holds only the in-frame ones, with some missing. Of a few hundred thousand clones in the sample, 10% to 15% were seen once. V and J are TRBV7-9 and TRBJ2-3; D is perhaps TRBD2 (5 bases). The sequence derives from a woman younger than 30 with type 1 diabetes. Sequenced input: naive CD4+ T cells from blood. The CDR3 coding sequence is TGTGCCAGCAGGGAAGGAGGAGCGGATACGCAGTATTTT. Translation: CASREGGADTQYF.